One and the same sample provided the 9 T cell receptor beta chains below, sequenced in a study of CD8+ T cells in alopecia areata. RNA extraction and reverse transcription yielded cDNA as sequencing template. Some clones are missing from TCRdb's copy, which holds only in-frame ones; the method was immunoSEQ multiplex PCR. The sample includes over 150,000 clones, approximately 59% of them seen just once. The material was CD4+ T cells sorted from blood, obtained at week 0. The origin of the receptors is a human donor with alopecia areata.

This clone was seen only a few times. This chain links TRBV15 with TRBJ1-5; the D is unclear. CDR3 length equals 15 residues. Germline values: CDR1 LNHNV, CDR2 YYDKDF (reference sequence). Trimming pared 0 bases from V and 2 bases from J, leaving 8 bases between. The CDR3 DNA sequence: TGTGCCACCAGCAGAGATTTCGTTCGCAATCAGCCCCAGCATTTT. Its translation is CATSRDFVRNQPQHF.

The sample holds a few counts of this clone. V usage is TRBV2 and J usage is TRBJ2-1; 8 bases map to TRBD1. In germline, CDR1 is SNHLY, CDR2 FYNNEI. Trimming took 5 bases from V and 4 from J; bases not matched to a gene: 7. CDR3 length: 15 amino acids. CDR3 nucleotide sequence: TGTGCCAGCAGTCCGGACAGGGCAATTTACAATGAGCAGTTCTTC. This encodes CASSPDRAIYNEQFF.

The rearrangement joins TRBV27 to TRBJ2-2; 8 nucleotides match TRBD1. The CDR3 covers 17 residues. The V gene's germline CDR1 is MNHEY and CDR2 SMNVEV (reference sequence). Trimming removed 6 bases from V and 9 bases from J; junction bases left unmatched: 18. CDR3 DNA sequence: TGTGCCAGCAGCTTGCTGGGCAGGGGGCCTGGGTTCCGGGAGCTGTTTTTT. Encoded protein: CASSLLGRGPGFRELFF.

V and J are TRBV6-5 and TRBJ1-2; tentatively, D is TRBD1 (6 bases). The CDR3 runs 12 residues. Per germline, CDR1 MNHEY and CDR2 SVGAGI. Deletions cut 6 bases from V and 8 bases from J, with 13 bases between. The CDR3, as DNA: TGTGCCAGCAGAATACAGGGCCGCGGCTACACCTTC. The encoded protein is CASRIQGRGYTF.

CDR3 nucleotide sequence: TGTGCCAGCAGATGGGGCCGGAACACTGAAGCTTTCTTT. Protein: CASRWGRNTEAFF. This chain joins TRBV27 and TRBJ1-1, with D maybe TRBD1 (5 bases). The germline gives CDR1 MNHEY, CDR2 SMNVEV (reference sequence). The CDR3 runs 13 residues. The V end lost 6 bases, the J end lost 1 base, and 9 bases lay between the germline ends.

The V and J genes are TRBV30 and TRBJ2-1; TRBD2 matches at 7 bases. Trimming removed 3 bases from V and 0 bases from J; junction bases left unmatched: 8. Germline CDR1 GTSNPN, CDR2 SVGIG (reference sequence). CDR3 size: 16 residues. CDR3 sequence: CAWRRVGGFSYNEQFF. Written as DNA, the CDR3 is TGTGCCTGGAGACGCGTCGGGGGGTTCTCCTACAATGAGCAGTTCTTC.

This clone was seen a few times. The J gene is TRBJ2-1, the V gene TRBV5-4, with TRBD2 identical over 11 bases. J gave up 4 bases and V 4 bases, and 4 bases lay outside the gene matches. The CDR3 is 15 amino acids. CDR1 and CDR2 (germline): SGHNT, YYREEE (reference sequence). The chain's CDR3 is CASSPGTSGYNEQFF. CDR3 DNA sequence: TGTGCCAGCAGCCCGGGGACTAGCGGTTACAATGAGCAGTTCTTC.

The CDR3 spells CSALLIERTEAFF. The CDR3 nucleotides are TGCAGCGCCCTTCTGATTGAGAGGACTGAAGCTTTCTTT. J is TRBJ1-1 and V is TRBV29-1; D is uncertain. V lost 7 bases, J lost 5 bases, and 17 bases lay in between. CDR1 SQVTM and CDR2 ANQGSEA come from the germline V gene. The CDR3 loop spans 13 amino acids.

The chain employs TRBV4-1 and TRBJ2-1, with 14 bases identical to TRBD2. This CDR3 contains 17 residues. With V trimmed by 2 bases and J by 5 bases, 5 bases remained unmatched. Germline V gene data show CDR1 as MGHRA and CDR2 as YSYEKL. This chain's CDR3 is CASSQPRLAGGNNEQFF. The CDR3 DNA follows: TGCGCCAGCAGCCAACCGAGACTAGCGGGGGGGAACAATGAGCAGTTCTTC.